Shown below are 16 T cell receptor beta chains from a single sample sequenced in a study of T cell repertoires in cytomegalovirus infection (dated by TCRdb to the late 2010s). The sequencing machine was an Illumina HiSeq 1500. TCRdb redid the processing of the public reads, applying fastp at Q25 and MiXCR, and retained in-frame beta chains. Every CDR3 protein is listed once, alongside the most common genes and DNA of its rows. This sample holds some 100,000 distinct CDR3 sequences; around 22% were observed only once. The top ten clonotypes cover roughly two fifths of the sample. The specimen sequenced was CD8+ T cells from PBMCs. All receptors derive from a human donor in good health (CMV status not recorded). Some clones in this sample may be carry-over from other donors' samples.

This sequence joins TRBV5-5 and TRBJ1-2, with D possibly TRBD1 on 5 matching bases. Trimming shortened V by 0 bases and J by 11 bases, and 11 bases separated the two germline ends. Germline V gives CDR1 SGHKS, CDR2 YYEKEE (reference sequence). The CDR3 loop spans 12 amino acids. DNA for the CDR3: TGTGCCAGCAGCTTGGGGGGGGAAAATTACACCTTC. Translating gives CASSLGGENYTF. The variable domain in full, completed from reference TRBV5-5 and TRBJ1-2, reads DAGVTQSPTHLIKTRGQQVTLRCSPISGHKSVSWYQQVLGQGPQFIFQYYEKEERGRGNFPDRFSARQFPNYSSELNVNALLLGDSALYLCASSLGGENYTFGSGTRLTVV.

This clonotype was found a few times. The gene calls are TRBV20-1 and TRBJ1-6; D is unclear. CDR1 DFQATT and CDR2 SNEGSKA come from the germline V gene (reference sequence). V was shortened by 3 bases and J by 6 bases, with 18 bases between the two germline ends. The CDR3 length is 16 residues. The CDR3 nucleotides are TGCAGTGCTAGCCTACCCGGGTGGATCGGTAATTCACCCCTCCACTTT. Its translation is CSASLPGWIGNSPLHF.

This clonotype has only a few counts. V gene TRBV20-1 combines with J gene TRBJ2-7, with TRBD1 matching over 7 bases. Germline V gene lookup returns CDR1 DFQATT and CDR2 SNEGSKA (reference sequence). J lost 8 bases, V lost 1 base, and 5 bases had no gene match. The CDR3 spans 12 residues. Here the CDR3 DNA reads TGCAGTGCTAGAGGGGACAGCTTCAAGCAGTACTTC. This gives the protein CSARGDSFKQYF.

This clonotype appeared a few times. This chain's CDR3 is CAGGTLTDTQYF. For the CDR3, the DNA is TGTGCCGGAGGGACACTCACAGATACGCAGTATTTT. The rearrangement joins TRBV7-6 to TRBJ2-3; D tentatively reads TRBD1 or TRBD2 (6 bases each). Germline values: CDR1 SGHVS, CDR2 FNYEAQ. Trimming stripped 11 bases from V and 2 bases from J, with 11 bases between. CDR3 length: 12 amino acids.

This clonotype was recorded many times. The chain has TRBV7-9 and TRBJ2-5; either TRBD1 or TRBD2 may supply D (7 bases each). Trimming pared 8 bases from V and 9 bases from J, leaving 22 bases between. Germline-derived CDR1 and CDR2 are SEHNR and FQNEAQ (reference sequence). This CDR3 is built from 14 residues. In nucleotides, the CDR3 is TGTGCCAGCGTCCAGGGGGGGACCCAGGTGGCCCAGTACTTC. Translated, it gives CASVQGGTQVAQYF.

This clonotype was recorded once. A much larger clone lies a single base off, so this may be a read error. The CDR3 loop reads CASSLMTHNDQFF. The CDR3 DNA is TGTGCCAGCAGCTTAATGACTCACAATGACCAGTTCTTC. The chain recombines TRBV7-2 with TRBJ2-1; the D is unclear. The CDR3 runs to 13 residues. Germline CDR1 is SGHTA and CDR2 is FQGNSA.

This clonotype was seen more than once but under ten times. CDR3 region: CATSRIGTRDYEQYF. DNA for the CDR3: TGTGCCACCAGCAGGATTGGGACTAGAGACTACGAGCAGTACTTC. The rearrangement joins TRBV15 to TRBJ2-7; 8 nucleotides match TRBD2. Germline assignment: CDR1 LNHNV and CDR2 YYDKDF (reference sequence). The CDR3 runs 15 residues. The ends lost 3 bases at V and 3 bases at J; junction bases unmatched: 7.

The V call is TRBV19, the J call TRBJ1-5; D gene ambiguous. Trimming cost V 7 bases and J 4 bases, with 8 bases left between them. This CDR3 comprises 12 residues. CDR1 LNHDA and CDR2 SQIVND come from the germline V gene (reference sequence). CDR3 DNA sequence: TGTGCCAGTAAGGGCCGGAATCAGCCCCAGCATTTT. Translation gives CASKGRNQPQHF.

This clonotype was detected a few times. The chain employs TRBV7-6 and TRBJ1-2; 8 nucleotides line up with TRBD1. CDR3 length: 14 amino acids. The V gene's germline CDR1 is SGHVS and CDR2 FNYEAQ. V lost 5 bases, J lost 8 bases, and 10 bases stayed unmatched. CDR3 residues: CASSEGQDLLGYTF. The CDR3 nucleotides read TGTGCCAGCAGCGAGGGACAGGACCTCCTGGGCTACACCTTC. Using reference TRBV7-6 and TRBJ1-2 for the parts outside the CDR3, the full variable domain is GAGVSQSPRYKVTKRGQDVALRCDPISGHVSLYWYRQALGQGPEFLTYFNYEAQQDKSGLPNDRFSAERPEGSISTLTIQRTEQRDSAMYRCASSEGQDLLGYTFGSGTRLTVV.

This clonotype showed up just once. The CDR3 loop is CSARDTGKAVNEQFF. The CDR3 bases are TGCAGTGCTAGGGATACAGGGAAGGCGGTCAATGAGCAGTTCTTC. The gene calls are TRBV20-1 and TRBJ2-1; tentative D call: TRBD1 (6 bases). The V and J ends lost 3 bases and 6 bases respectively, with 18 bases between them. CDR1 is DFQATT, CDR2 SNEGSKA, per germline (reference sequence). The CDR3 spans 15 residues.

On this clonotype itself: A much larger clone is a single base away; this may be a read error. The chain has TRBV7-4 and TRBJ2-1; D may be TRBD1 (5 bases). This CDR3 region has 13 residues. The ends were cut back, 5 bases at V and 12 bases at J, with 17 bases in the middle. Germline CDR1 reads SGHVT; CDR2 reads SQSDAQ. CDR3 coding DNA: TGTGCCAGCAGCCGGGTAGGGGCGGATGGGCAGTTCTTC. This translates into CASSRVGADGQFF.

This clonotype was counted ten times or more. This sequence joins TRBV5-5 and TRBJ1-5; 7 bases fit TRBD1. This CDR3 spans 14 amino acids. V lost 3 bases and J lost 2; bases outside the gene matches: 2. CDR1 SGHKS and CDR2 YYEKEE come from the germline V gene (reference sequence). CDR3 bases: TGTGCCAGCAGCTCCACAGGGGGCAATCAGCCCCAGCATTTT. Protein product: CASSSTGGNQPQHF.

Points on this clonotype: A much larger clone is a single base away; this may be a read error. This chain links TRBV7-4 with TRBJ2-5, with 10 bases matching TRBD1. The V gene end was trimmed by 6 bases and the J gene end by 6 bases; junction bases not matched to a gene: 10. This CDR3 has 15 amino acids. CDR1 and CDR2 from the germline V gene are SGHVT and SQSDAQ. The CDR3 DNA reads as TGTGCCAGCAGACCCGGACAGGGGGAGATAAAGACCCAGTACTTC. This sequence encodes CASRPGQGEIKTQYF.

Only a few counts were recorded for this clonotype. The gene calls are TRBV12-3 or TRBV12-4 and TRBJ1-5; 7 bases map to TRBD1. The length of the CDR3 is 16 residues. V trimming: 6 bases; J trimming: 3 bases; junction bases outside the gene matches: 11. The CDR3 loop is CASRNGGQHINQPQHF. CDR3 bases: TGTGCCAGCAGGAATGGGGGACAGCATATCAATCAGCCCCAGCATTTT.

This clonotype was counted a single time. V usage is TRBV12-3 or TRBV12-4 and J usage is TRBJ2-3, with a weak D call TRBD1 (5 bases). CDR3 size: 13 residues. Between the trimmed V and J ends, which lost 10 bases and 3 bases, there was a span of 14 bases. This chain's CDR3 is CATLRERTDTQYF. Written as DNA, the CDR3 is TGTGCCACCCTCAGGGAAAGGACAGATACGCAGTATTTT.

The chain recombines TRBV28 with TRBJ1-1; D possibly corresponds to TRBD1 (5 bases). The germline V and J ends were trimmed by 5 bases and 0 bases, with 13 bases remaining between them. The V gene's germline CDR1 is MDHEN and CDR2 SYDVKM. The CDR3 extends over 15 amino acids. The CDR3 spells CASSAGLSMNTEAFF. CDR3 in DNA: TGTGCCAGCAGTGCGGGACTTTCCATGAACACTGAAGCTTTCTTT.